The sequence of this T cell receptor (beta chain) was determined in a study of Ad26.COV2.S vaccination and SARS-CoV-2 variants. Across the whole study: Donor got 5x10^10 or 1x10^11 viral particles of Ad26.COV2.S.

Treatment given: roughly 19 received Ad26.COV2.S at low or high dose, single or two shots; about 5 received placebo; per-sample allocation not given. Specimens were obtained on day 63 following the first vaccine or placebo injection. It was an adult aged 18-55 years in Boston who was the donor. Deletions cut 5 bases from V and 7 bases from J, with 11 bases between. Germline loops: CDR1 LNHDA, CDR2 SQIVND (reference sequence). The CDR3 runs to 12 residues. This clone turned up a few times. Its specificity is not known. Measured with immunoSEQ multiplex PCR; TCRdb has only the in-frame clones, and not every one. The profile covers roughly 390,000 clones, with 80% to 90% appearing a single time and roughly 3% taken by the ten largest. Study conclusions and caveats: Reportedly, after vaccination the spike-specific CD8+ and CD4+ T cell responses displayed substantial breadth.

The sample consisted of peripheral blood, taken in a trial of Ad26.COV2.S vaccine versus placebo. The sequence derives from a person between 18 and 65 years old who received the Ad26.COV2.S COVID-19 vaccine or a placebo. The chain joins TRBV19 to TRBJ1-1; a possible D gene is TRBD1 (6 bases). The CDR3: CASSQGKDEAFF. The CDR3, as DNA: TGTGCCAGTAGTCAGGGGAAGGATGAAGCTTTCTTT.